Following are 2 T cell receptor beta chains from one sample sequenced in a study of siplizumab effects on memory and regulatory T cells. Assay used: immunoSEQ multiplex PCR; TCRdb lists only in-frame clones, some missing. The sample lists 2,700 or so clones; roughly 68% were seen once. Sequencing was performed on TEMRA CD8+ T cells sorted from blood. As to subset: unstimulated CD8+ CD45RA+ effector memory T cells. These receptors all come from a human donor in good health.

The V call is TRBV6-4, the J call TRBJ2-7, with 9 bases matching TRBD2. CDR3 size: 16 residues. Germline V gene sequence: CDR1 MRHNA, CDR2 SNTAGT. The V and J ends lost 6 bases and 2 bases, in that order; junction bases with no gene match: 11. The CDR3 is CASSQDRLAGTYEQYF. CDR3 coding DNA: TGTGCCAGCAGCCAAGATAGGCTAGCGGGGACCTACGAGCAGTACTTC.

By frequency in the sample, this clone is medium-sized. The chain carries TRBV2 and TRBJ2-1; D unclear. This CDR3 is built from 11 residues. Germline CDR1 SNHLY, CDR2 FYNNEI. Trimming stripped 10 bases from V and 6 bases from J, with 10 bases between. CDR3 region: CATYTTNEQFF. The CDR3 DNA sequence: TGTGCCACCTACACGACCAATGAGCAGTTCTTC.